These 11 T cell receptor beta chains share one sample of origin, sequenced in a study of blood T cells in healthy people across ages. Primers used in a second PCR of roughly 7 to 11 cycles were a sample-barcoded 5' primer and a J-beta primer mix. Each CDR3 protein gets one entry after TCRdb re-called the 5' RACE reads with MiXCR. In the table there are 850,000 or so distinct CDR3 sequences, around 26% of which are singletons. Sequencing used blood. The receptors come from an elderly woman in good health.

This clonotype was counted at least ten times. The genes are TRBV7-2 and TRBJ1-2; 7 nucleotides match TRBD1. V gave up 5 bases and J gave up 4 bases; unmatched junction bases: 16. CDR1 is SGHTA, CDR2 FQGNSA, per germline. This CDR3 has 17 amino acids. In DNA form, the CDR3 reads TGTGCCAGCAGCCCAACTCGACAGGGACCACTTCTCTATGGCTACACCTTC. It translates to CASSPTRQGPLLYGYTF.

This clonotype occurred many times. The chain is built from TRBV7-2 and TRBJ2-5; TRBD1 matches at 11 bases. Trimming removed 4 bases from V and 4 bases from J; junction bases left unmatched: 8. The CDR3 runs 16 residues. Germline CDR1 and CDR2: SGHTA and FQGNSA. For the CDR3, the DNA is TGTGCCAGCAGCTCCGGACAGGGGGCGCCGAGAGAGACCCAGTACTTC. Residues: CASSSGQGAPRETQYF.

This clonotype has a handful of counts. This may stem from a read error, because a much larger clone lies one nucleotide away. This chain joins TRBV12-3 or TRBV12-4 and TRBJ2-7; D remains unclear. The CDR3 length is 13 residues. This CDR3 is CASRLGQNYEQYF. In nucleotides, the CDR3 is TGTGCCAGCAGGTTAGGGCAGAACTACGAGCAGTACTTC.

This clonotype came up many times. The chain couples TRBV20-1 to TRBJ1-6; weak D call: TRBD1 (5 bases). Germline-derived CDR1 and CDR2 are DFQATT and SNEGSKA (reference sequence). V lost 6 bases, J lost 2 bases, and 8 bases lay in between. The CDR3 runs to 13 residues. The CDR3 protein is CSAPDTYNSPLHF. The CDR3 DNA follows: TGCAGTGCCCCGGACACCTATAATTCACCCCTCCACTTT.

This clonotype was counted ten times or more. The chain recombines TRBV30 with TRBJ2-1; 12 bases map to TRBD2. The CDR3 is 15 residues long. V shed 1 base, J shed 7 bases, and the junction held 5 bases outside the gene matches. Germline V CDR1 and CDR2: GTSNPN, SVGIG (reference sequence). CDR3 amino acids: CAWSGTSGGMNEQFF. The CDR3 DNA follows: TGTGCCTGGAGTGGTACTAGCGGGGGGATGAATGAGCAGTTCTTC.

In its sample, this clonotype was seen many times. The rearrangement uses TRBV6-1 and TRBJ2-7; 9 nucleotides align to TRBD1. The CDR3 spans 19 residues. The junction had 18 bases not matched to a gene; V was cut back by 5 bases and J by 1 base. In germline, CDR1 is MNHNS, CDR2 SASEGT. In nucleotides, the CDR3 is TGTGCCAGCAGTAGTCCCCGGACAGGGGATAGTAAGGTGTCCTACGAGCAGTACTTC. It translates to CASSSPRTGDSKVSYEQYF.

The chain recombines TRBV11-3 with TRBJ1-2; D gene unclear. V shed 5 bases and J shed 3 bases, with 10 bases lying between them. The CDR3 consists of 13 residues. Germline CDR1 is SGHNT and CDR2 is YENEEA. The CDR3 DNA reads TGTGCCAGCAGCCCAAGACGACACTATGGCTACACCTTC. Translation: CASSPRRHYGYTF.

In regard to this clonotype: Being one base from a much bigger clone, this may be a read error. The chain has TRBV20-1 and TRBJ1-4; 7 bases are shared with TRBD1. In germline, CDR1 is DFQATT, CDR2 SNEGSKA (reference sequence). The CDR3 totals 15 residues. This CDR3 is CSARRPGTVNEKRFF. Written as DNA, the CDR3 is TGCAGTGCTCGAAGACCCGGGACAGTTAATGAAAAACGGTTTTTT.

This clonotype has only a few counts. The genes are TRBV7-9 and TRBJ2-1, with D tentatively TRBD2 (6 bases). This CDR3 has 10 amino acids. Germline V gene lookup returns CDR1 SEHNR and CDR2 FQNEAQ (reference sequence). V was trimmed by 11 bases and J by 9 bases, leaving 11 bases between them. The DNA of the CDR3 is TGTGCCGTAGCCGGGGGTGAGCAGTTCTTC. Its translation: CAVAGGEQFF.

This clonotype was counted at least ten times. This chain connects TRBV7-2 to TRBJ1-2; D not resolved. Trimming shortened V by 2 bases and J by 7 bases, and 11 bases separated the two germline ends. Germline V gene lookup returns CDR1 SGHTA and CDR2 FQGNSA. There are 13 residues in the CDR3. This CDR3 is CASSLSGSVGYTF. The CDR3 DNA sequence: TGTGCCAGCAGCTTATCTGGGAGTGTTGGCTACACCTTC.

This clonotype was recorded a few times. This rearrangement joins TRBV10-2 to TRBJ1-1, with a weak D call TRBD1 (5 bases). The V gene lost 4 bases and the J gene lost 6 bases, with 15 bases spanning the gap. The CDR3 is 14 residues long. In germline, CDR1 is WSHSY, CDR2 SAAADI. CDR3 amino acids: CASSVSQGSAEAFF. The DNA of the CDR3 is TGCGCCAGCAGTGTTTCTCAGGGTAGCGCTGAAGCTTTCTTT.